This entry lists 10 T cell receptor beta chains sequenced from one sample in a study of blood T cell repertoires in COVID-19. Repertoires were generated with immunoSEQ multiplex PCR, while TCRdb's copy carries only in-frame clones and drops some. In the table there are approximately 35,000 clones, 90% to 95% of which are singletons. The sequencing input was peripheral blood. The receptor set was obtained from a human donor with active COVID-19. The donor label of this sample is uncertain.

The chain recombines TRBV7-6 with TRBJ2-7; 8 nucleotides match TRBD2. Germline CDR1 SGHVS, CDR2 FNYEAQ. The trim removed 5 bases at V and 3 bases at J, leaving 12 bases unmatched. CDR3 length: 16 residues. CDR3 DNA: TGTGCCAGCAGCCCAACCACAGGGCGGGAGGTCTACGAGCAGTACTTC. Its protein product is CASSPTTGREVYEQYF.

The chain has TRBV7-8 and TRBJ2-2; 7 bases are a match to TRBD1. CDR1 and CDR2 (germline): SGHVS, FQNEAQ. With 6 bases clipped from V and 4 bases from J, the junction kept 5 bases outside the gene matches. CDR3 length: 14 residues. CDR3 region: CASRQTGATGELFF. The CDR3 DNA is TGTGCCAGCAGGCAAACAGGGGCCACCGGGGAGCTGTTTTTT.

The chain joins TRBV7-2 to TRBJ2-3; TRBD2 matches at 10 bases. The trim removed 1 base at V and 8 bases at J, leaving 3 bases unmatched. In germline, CDR1 is SGHTA, CDR2 FQGNSA. The length of the CDR3 is 14 residues. The CDR3 DNA reads TGTGCCAGCAGCTTAGTAGCGGGAGGTCGTACGCAGTATTTT. Translating it yields CASSLVAGGRTQYF.

The table lists this clone with a few counts. V usage is TRBV5-4 and J usage is TRBJ2-3; possibly TRBD1 for D (6 bases). The CDR3 is 15 amino acids. CDR1 and CDR2 (germline): SGHNT, YYREEE (reference sequence). The V gene lost 2 bases and the J gene lost 7 bases, with 17 bases spanning the gap. The CDR3 loop is CASSFSQGTQHTQYF. The CDR3 DNA sequence: TGTGCCAGCAGCTTCTCACAGGGAACGCAACATACGCAGTATTTT.

The chain combines TRBV2 with TRBJ2-6; 10 bases are a match to TRBD1. Germline V gene sequence: CDR1 SNHLY, CDR2 FYNNEI. V lost 6 bases, J lost 0 bases, and 5 bases stayed unmatched. The CDR3 consists of 17 residues. CDR3 protein: CASSPGQGISGANVLTF. In DNA, the CDR3 is TGTGCCAGCAGCCCGGGACAGGGGATCTCTGGGGCCAACGTCCTGACTTTC.

The chain carries TRBV11-2 and TRBJ2-7, with 9 nucleotides matching TRBD1. The CDR3 has 13 residues. Trimming at V came to 4 bases and at J to 4 bases, leaving 2 bases not matched to a gene. The germline V gene encodes CDR1 SGHAT and CDR2 FQNNGV. Here the CDR3 reads CASSWGQGYEQYF. CDR3 coding DNA: TGTGCCAGCAGCTGGGGACAGGGTTACGAGCAGTACTTC.

The J gene is TRBJ1-6, the V gene TRBV28, with a tentative D call TRBD1 (6 bases). V lost 1 base and J 10 bases, leaving 17 bases between the germline ends. The CDR3 has 16 amino acids. Germline CDR1 and CDR2: MDHEN and SYDVKM. CDR3 nucleotide sequence: TGTGCCAGCAGTTTATCCCTGACAGGATCCTACTCACCCCTCCACTTT. This gives the protein CASSLSLTGSYSPLHF. The variable domain in full, completed from reference TRBV28 and TRBJ1-6, reads DVKVTQSSRYLVKRTGEKVFLECVQDMDHENMFWYRQDPGLGLRLIYFSYDVKMKEKGDIPEGYSVSREKKERFSLILESASTNQTSMYLCASSLSLTGSYSPLHFGNGTRLTVT.

J is TRBJ2-5 and V is TRBV7-7, with TRBD2 matching over 8 bases. The CDR3 loop spans 16 amino acids. V lost 1 base to trimming and J lost 1 base; unmatched junction nucleotides: 5. CDR1 is SSHAT and CDR2 is FNYEAQ in the germline V gene (reference sequence). CDR3 sequence (DNA): TGTGCCAGCAGCTTAGGCATTAGCGGGATCCAAGAGACCCAGTACTTC. Its protein product is CASSLGISGIQETQYF. The whole variable domain, filled in from reference TRBV7-7 and TRBJ2-5, reads GAGVSQSPRYKVTKRGQDVTLRCDPISSHATLYWYQQALGQGPEFLTYFNYEAQPDKSGLPSDRFSAERPEGSISTLTIQRTEQRDSAMYRCASSLGISGIQETQYFGPGTRLLVL.

The CDR3 DNA sequence: TGTGCCAGCAGTTACTCTCGACAGCAAACCTACGAGCAGTACTTC. It yields the protein CASSYSRQQTYEQYF. V gene TRBV6-5 combines with J gene TRBJ2-7; D possibly corresponds to TRBD1 (5 bases). The CDR3 contains 15 residues. Germline V gives CDR1 MNHEY, CDR2 SVGAGI. Between the trimmed V and J ends, which lost 0 bases and 2 bases, there was a span of 11 bases.

The rearrangement uses TRBV6-5 and TRBJ2-7; D not resolved. CDR1 MNHEY and CDR2 SVGAGI come from the germline V gene. Trimming shortened V by 6 bases and J by 0 bases, and 12 bases separated the two germline ends. The CDR3 is made up of 14 amino acids. The CDR3 coding sequence is TGTGCCAGCAGGGCAGGCTCAAGCTCCTACGAGCAGTACTTC. Protein product: CASRAGSSSYEQYF.